The 28 T cell receptor beta chains presented below share a single source sample, sequenced in a study of blood T cell repertoires in COVID-19. Here immunoSEQ multiplex PCR was the method, and the copy in TCRdb shows in-frame clones only, minus some. Among a few hundred thousand clones listed, more than 80% were seen once. The source material was peripheral blood. The origin of the receptors is a woman in her 30s with COVID-19, enrolled during active disease.

This chain uses TRBV10-1 with TRBJ2-5; a possible D gene is TRBD2 (5 bases). The germline V gene encodes CDR1 WNHNN and CDR2 SYGVQD (reference sequence). The V end lost 1 base, the J end lost 5 bases, and 11 bases lay between the germline ends. The CDR3 runs to 14 residues. The CDR3 coding sequence is TGCGCCAGCAGTGAGTGGACCACTAGGGAGACCCAGTACTTC. Residues: CASSEWTTRETQYF.

This chain links TRBV9 with TRBJ2-1; 7 bases are a match to TRBD2. From germline, CDR1 is SGDLS and CDR2 YYNGEE. The CDR3 totals 16 residues. V was pared by 0 bases and J by 2 bases, with 5 bases of the junction left unmatched. The CDR3 region has the DNA TGTGCCAGCAGCGTAGACGTTGCGGGGGCCTACAATGAGCAGTTCTTC. Translated, it gives CASSVDVAGAYNEQFF.

The chain recombines TRBV7-9 with TRBJ2-1; 10 nucleotides match TRBD1. Germline CDR1 and CDR2: SEHNR and FQNEAQ (reference sequence). This CDR3 spans 15 amino acids. Trimming took 5 bases from V and 5 from J; bases not matched to a gene: 6. The CDR3 is CASSVMGQGNNEQFF. CDR3 DNA sequence: TGTGCCAGCAGCGTAATGGGACAGGGGAACAATGAGCAGTTCTTC. Supplemented by reference TRBV7-9 and TRBJ2-1, the full variable domain reads DTGVSQNPRHKITKRGQNVTFRCDPISEHNRLYWYRQTLGQGPEFLTYFQNEAQLEKSRLLSDRFSAERPKGSFSTLEIQRTEQGDSAMYLCASSVMGQGNNEQFFGPGTRLTVL.

The chain links TRBV29-1 to TRBJ1-5, with 9 bases lining up with TRBD1. Per germline, CDR1 SQVTM and CDR2 ANQGSEA. The CDR3 totals 15 residues. Trimming took 4 bases from V and 7 from J; bases not matched to a gene: 11. The CDR3, as DNA: TGCAGCGTTGCCCTCGGGACAGGGCCTTTACAGCCCCAGCATTTT. The encoded protein is CSVALGTGPLQPQHF.

This chain connects TRBV2 to TRBJ1-5; TRBD1 aligns across 9 bases. Trimming at V came to 5 bases and at J to 3 bases, leaving 5 bases not matched to a gene. The length of the CDR3 is 15 residues. Per germline, CDR1 SNHLY and CDR2 FYNNEI. DNA for the CDR3: TGTGCCAGCAGTCCCGGGACAGGGAACAATCAGCCCCAGCATTTT. It is translated as CASSPGTGNNQPQHF.

This chain joins TRBV29-1 and TRBJ1-1, with a weak D call TRBD1 (5 bases). This CDR3 spans 16 amino acids. Germline V gene sequence: CDR1 SQVTM, CDR2 ANQGSEA. V was trimmed by 1 base and J by 0 bases, leaving 15 bases between them. This CDR3 is CSVEAGGGIMNTEAFF. CDR3 DNA: TGCAGCGTTGAAGCCGGGGGTGGCATCATGAACACTGAAGCTTTCTTT.

This clone was detected only once. The V gene is TRBV29-1, the J gene TRBJ2-3; 12 nucleotides match TRBD2. The CDR3 has 15 amino acids. Trimming took 5 bases from V and 3 from J; bases not matched to a gene: 6. Germline CDR1 reads SQVTM; CDR2 reads ANQGSEA. The CDR3 here is CSVLLAGGRTDTQYF. The CDR3 DNA follows: TGCAGCGTTCTCCTAGCGGGAGGGAGGACAGATACGCAGTATTTT.

V and J are TRBV11-2 and TRBJ2-6; 10 bases agree with TRBD1. Germline CDR1 reads SGHAT; CDR2 reads FQNNGV. The CDR3 consists of 17 residues. Trimming removed 5 bases from V and 1 base from J; junction bases left unmatched: 5. The CDR3 region has the DNA TGTGCCAGCAGCCGGACAGGGGGTGGATCTGGGGCCAACGTCCTGACTTTC. The encoded protein is CASSRTGGGSGANVLTF.

This sequence joins TRBV19 and TRBJ1-2; D ambiguous. Deletions cut 5 bases from V and 0 bases from J, with 7 bases between. Germline CDR1 is LNHDA and CDR2 is SQIVND (reference sequence). The CDR3 extends over 13 amino acids. CDR3: CASSSEANYGYTF. DNA for the CDR3: TGTGCCAGTAGTTCAGAAGCTAACTATGGCTACACCTTC. Full variable domain (outside the CDR3, taken from reference TRBV19 and TRBJ1-2): DGGITQSPKYLFRKEGQNVTLSCEQNLNHDAMYWYRQDPGQGLRLIYYSQIVNDFQKGDIAEGYSVSREKKESFPLTVTSAQKNPTAFYLCASSSEANYGYTFGSGTRLTVV.

The rearrangement joins TRBV30 to TRBJ2-5; no clear D. The CDR3 is 11 residues long. Trimming left V 2 bases short and J 5 bases short, with 6 bases between. Germline CDR1 reads GTSNPN; CDR2 reads SVGIG (reference sequence). CDR3 loop: CAWSIVETQYF. As DNA, the CDR3 is TGTGCCTGGAGTATAGTGGAGACCCAGTACTTC.

This rearrangement joins TRBV2 to TRBJ1-1; 7 bases fit TRBD1. After removal of 7 bases from V and 4 bases from J, the junction contained 3 bases not matched to a gene. Germline V lookup: CDR1 SNHLY, CDR2 FYNNEI. This CDR3 is built from 12 residues. DNA for the CDR3: TGTGCCAGCATTAGGGACAGCACTGAAGCTTTCTTT. Translation: CASIRDSTEAFF.

This clone was recorded a few times. The V gene is TRBV19, the J gene TRBJ1-5; the match to TRBD1 covers 10 bases. This CDR3 comprises 13 residues. The germline CDR1 and CDR2 sequences are LNHDA and SQIVND (reference sequence). Trimming cost V 9 bases and J 5 bases; bases outside gene matches: 4. CDR3 nucleotides: TGTGCCAGCGGGACAGGGGACCATCAGCCCCAGCATTTT. Amino acid sequence: CASGTGDHQPQHF.

The chain employs TRBV20-1 and TRBJ2-3; possible D gene TRBD1, 6 bases. The CDR3 runs 11 residues. The germline V gene has CDR1 DFQATT and CDR2 SNEGSKA (reference sequence). The CDR3 DNA reads as TGCAGCCGCGAGGGGGAAGGTACGCAGTATTTT. This sequence encodes CSREGEGTQYF.

The genes are TRBV25-1 and TRBJ2-5, with 9 bases identical to TRBD1. Germline V gene sequence: CDR1 MGHDK, CDR2 SYGVNS. Trimming at V came to 6 bases and at J to 2 bases, leaving 4 bases not matched to a gene. The CDR3 runs 14 residues. CDR3 sequence: CASRGQGTQETQYF. DNA of the CDR3: TGTGCCAGCAGGGGACAGGGTACACAAGAGACCCAGTACTTC.

The rearrangement uses TRBV7-9 and TRBJ2-6; possible D gene TRBD1, 6 bases. This CDR3 contains 19 residues. Trimming shortened V by 5 bases and J by 0 bases, and 20 bases separated the two germline ends. Germline V lookup: CDR1 SEHNR, CDR2 FQNEAQ (reference sequence). The CDR3 here is CASSQTRAGALSGANVLTF. CDR3 DNA sequence: TGTGCCAGCAGCCAAACCCGGGCAGGGGCCCTCTCTGGGGCCAACGTCCTGACTTTC.

V gene TRBV5-1 combines with J gene TRBJ2-1; possibly TRBD2 for D (6 bases). The V gene lost 4 bases and the J gene lost 6 bases, with 17 bases spanning the gap. The CDR3 contains 15 residues. Germline assignment: CDR1 SGHRS and CDR2 YFSETQ. In DNA, the CDR3 is TGCGCCAGCAGCCACGGGGTGCGGGAAGGCAATGAGCAGTTCTTC. This translates into CASSHGVREGNEQFF. The whole variable domain, filled in from reference TRBV5-1 and TRBJ2-1, reads KAGVTQTPRYLIKTRGQQVTLSCSPISGHRSVSWYQQTPGQGLQFLFEYFSETQRNKGNFPGRFSGRQFSNSRSEMNVSTLELGDSALYLCASSHGVREGNEQFFGPGTRLTVL.

This clone was detected only a few times. The J gene is TRBJ1-1, the V gene TRBV6-6; 7 bases align to TRBD1. V shed 7 bases and J 5 bases; nucleotides not matched to a gene: 7. The CDR3 is 13 amino acids. Germline V gene data show CDR1 as MNHNY and CDR2 as SVGAGI (reference sequence). In nucleotides, the CDR3 is TGTGCCAGCACCGACAGGGCGAATACTGAAGCTTTCTTT. Its protein product is CASTDRANTEAFF.

CDR3 sequence (DNA): TGCGCCAGCAGCGCTACCGGGACAGCATACGAGCAGTACTTC. It translates to CASSATGTAYEQYF. The chain links TRBV5-1 to TRBJ2-7; 7 bases align to TRBD1. This CDR3 is built from 14 residues. The V segment lost 4 bases and the J segment 4 bases; nucleotides outside the gene matches: 8. Germline CDR1 reads SGHRS; CDR2 reads YFSETQ.

This clone was observed a few times. CDR3 sequence: CASSHALWAGGHLAKNIQYF. The CDR3 DNA reads TGTGCCAGCAGCCACGCCCTCTGGGCGGGAGGCCACCTAGCCAAAAACATTCAGTACTTC. The rearrangement uses TRBV4-2 and TRBJ2-4, with 8 bases matching TRBD2. The CDR3 loop spans 20 amino acids. V lost 3 bases, J lost 0 bases, and 16 bases stayed unmatched. Germline V gives CDR1 LGHNA, CDR2 YNFKEQ.

J is TRBJ1-6 and V is TRBV7-2; possibly TRBD1 for D (5 bases). CDR1 SGHTA and CDR2 FQGNSA come from the germline V gene. The V end was cut by 2 bases, the J end by 10 bases, with 12 bases between. The CDR3 covers 14 residues. The CDR3 DNA follows: TGTGCCAGCAGCTTAATTCAGGGCGAATCACCCCTCCACTTT. Protein: CASSLIQGESPLHF.

The chain links TRBV28 to TRBJ2-7, with a weak D call TRBD2 (6 bases). Germline CDR1 and CDR2: MDHEN and SYDVKM. The V end lost 3 bases, the J end lost 1 base, and 16 bases lay between the germline ends. The CDR3 contains 16 residues. This CDR3 reads CASSFPPAGSSYEQYF. As DNA, the CDR3 is TGTGCCAGCAGTTTCCCCCCGGCGGGGAGTTCCTACGAGCAGTACTTC. Supplemented by reference TRBV28 and TRBJ2-7, the full variable domain reads DVKVTQSSRYLVKRTGEKVFLECVQDMDHENMFWYRQDPGLGLRLIYFSYDVKMKEKGDIPEGYSVSREKKERFSLILESASTNQTSMYLCASSFPPAGSSYEQYFGPGTRLTVT.

V usage is TRBV30 and J usage is TRBJ2-7, with D possibly TRBD2 on 5 matching bases. The CDR3 has 13 residues. V dropped 2 bases and J dropped 3 bases, with 11 bases sitting between them. Germline CDR1 reads GTSNPN; CDR2 reads SVGIG (reference sequence). CDR3 amino acids: CAWSSARDYEQYF. In DNA, the CDR3 is TGTGCCTGGAGTTCGGCGAGGGACTACGAGCAGTACTTC.

This chain links TRBV7-9 with TRBJ1-2; D is perhaps TRBD1 (6 bases). The CDR3 runs 20 residues. Trimming pared 5 bases from V and 1 base from J, leaving 29 bases between. Germline CDR1 reads SEHNR; CDR2 reads FQNEAQ (reference sequence). As DNA, the CDR3 is TGTGCCAGCAGCACGACAGTTATAGGACAGCTCCTACATGGTAACTATGGCTACACCTTC. It codes for CASSTTVIGQLLHGNYGYTF.

The CDR3 spells CASSWGSFNEQYF. CDR3 DNA sequence: TGTGCCAGCAGTTGGGGCAGTTTTAACGAGCAGTACTTC. The chain combines TRBV28 with TRBJ2-7; D is possibly TRBD1 (5 bases). V lost 4 bases, J lost 5 bases, and 12 bases lay in between. In germline, CDR1 is MDHEN, CDR2 SYDVKM. This CDR3 region has 13 residues.

The chain has TRBV5-1 and TRBJ2-1, with TRBD2 identical over 7 bases. The CDR3 is made up of 14 amino acids. From germline, CDR1 is SGHRS and CDR2 YFSETQ. V lost 3 bases to trimming and J lost 6 bases; unmatched junction nucleotides: 6. CDR3 in amino acids: CASSWSERGNEQFF. The CDR3 bases are TGCGCCAGCAGCTGGAGCGAGCGGGGCAATGAGCAGTTCTTC. The whole variable domain, remainder taken from reference TRBV5-1 and TRBJ2-1, is KAGVTQTPRYLIKTRGQQVTLSCSPISGHRSVSWYQQTPGQGLQFLFEYFSETQRNKGNFPGRFSGRQFSNSRSEMNVSTLELGDSALYLCASSWSERGNEQFFGPGTRLTVL.

The J gene is TRBJ1-1, the V gene TRBV5-1; 10 nucleotides match TRBD1. Per germline, CDR1 SGHRS and CDR2 YFSETQ. Trimming took 4 bases from V and 0 from J; bases not matched to a gene: 9. This CDR3 has 17 residues. CDR3 DNA: TGCGCCAGCAGCGTGGGGACAGGGGCTTCCCTGAACACTGAAGCTTTCTTT. The encoded protein is CASSVGTGASLNTEAFF.

The V call is TRBV7-2, the J call TRBJ2-7, with 7 nucleotides matching TRBD1. The CDR3 consists of 15 residues. Unmatched junction bases numbered 8, after V lost 5 bases and J lost 1 base. Looked up from germline, CDR1 is SGHTA and CDR2 is FQGNSA. Here the CDR3 DNA reads TGTGCCAGCAGCCCAGGGACAGCCTTTTCCTACGAGCAGTACTTC. This codes for CASSPGTAFSYEQYF. The full variable domain, its missing parts supplied by reference TRBV7-2 and TRBJ2-7, is GAGVSQSPSNKVTEKGKDVELRCDPISGHTALYWYRQSLGQGLEFLIYFQGNSAPDKSGLPSDRFSAERTGGSVSTLTIQRTQQEDSAVYLCASSPGTAFSYEQYFGPGTRLTVT.

The rearrangement links TRBV19 to TRBJ2-2, with 11 bases that match TRBD2. Germline trimming cut 2 bases from V and 9 bases from J; bases unmatched to any gene: 8. Germline V gene data show CDR1 as LNHDA and CDR2 as SQIVND (reference sequence). The CDR3 loop spans 16 amino acids. CDR3 in DNA: TGTGCCAGTAGTATACCTCCAACTAGCGGGAGCAGGGAGCTGTTTTTT. As protein: CASSIPPTSGSRELFF.